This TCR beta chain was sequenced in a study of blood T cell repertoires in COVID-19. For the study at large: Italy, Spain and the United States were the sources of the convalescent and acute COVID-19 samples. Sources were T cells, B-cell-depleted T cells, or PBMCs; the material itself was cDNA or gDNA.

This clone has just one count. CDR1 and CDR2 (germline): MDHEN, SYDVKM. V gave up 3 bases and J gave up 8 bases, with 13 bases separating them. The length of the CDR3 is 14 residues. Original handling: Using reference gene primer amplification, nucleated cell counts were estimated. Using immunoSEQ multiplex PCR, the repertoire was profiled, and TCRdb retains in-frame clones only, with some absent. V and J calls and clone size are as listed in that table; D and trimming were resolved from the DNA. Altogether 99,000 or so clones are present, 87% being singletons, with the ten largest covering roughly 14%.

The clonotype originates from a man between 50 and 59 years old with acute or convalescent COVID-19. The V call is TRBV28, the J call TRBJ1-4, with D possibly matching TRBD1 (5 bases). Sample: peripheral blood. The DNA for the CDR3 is TGTGCCAGCAGTTTGGGGGGGTCCAGGGAAAAACTGTTTTTT. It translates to CASSLGGSREKLFF.